The 21 T cell receptor beta chains listed next were all sequenced from one sample in a study of T cell responses to AZD1222 COVID-19 vaccine. Assay: immunoSEQ multiplex PCR; the TCRdb copy retains only in-frame clones and omits some. The sample lists approximately 150,000 clones, roughly 89% occurring once. Source: peripheral blood, taken on day 0 of AZD1222 vaccination. The source of these receptors is an adult in good health.

The chain joins TRBV24-1 to TRBJ2-2, with a weak D call TRBD1 (6 bases). This CDR3 region has 14 residues. The germline gives CDR1 KGHDR, CDR2 SFDVKD. V was clipped by 4 bases and J by 6 bases, with 11 bases between them. The CDR3 here is CATSDPYRAGELFF. The CDR3 coding sequence is TGTGCCACCAGTGACCCCTACAGGGCCGGGGAGCTGTTTTTT.

The chain has TRBV19 and TRBJ1-1; possibly TRBD1 for D (6 bases). CDR1 and CDR2 (germline): LNHDA, SQIVND (reference sequence). The CDR3 length is 15 residues. Trimming took off 2 bases at V and 1 base at J, with 11 bases between the two ends. This CDR3 is CASSIPRTANTEAFF. As DNA, the CDR3 is TGTGCCAGTAGTATACCACGGACAGCGAACACTGAAGCTTTCTTT.

The V gene is TRBV7-6, the J gene TRBJ1-4; maybe TRBD1 (6 bases). The V end lost 5 bases, the J end lost 7 bases, and 17 bases lay between the germline ends. The CDR3 covers 15 residues. Per the germline V gene, CDR1 is SGHVS and CDR2 is FNYEAQ. Here the CDR3 reads CASSPQTGVVEKLFF. The CDR3 nucleotides are TGTGCCAGCAGCCCTCAGACAGGTGTTGTTGAAAAACTGTTTTTT.

The chain couples TRBV29-1 to TRBJ2-7; 9 bases map to TRBD1. Germline CDR1 reads SQVTM; CDR2 reads ANQGSEA. CDR3 length: 14 amino acids. The trim removed 2 bases at V and 3 bases at J, leaving 5 bases unmatched. Written as DNA, the CDR3 is TGCAGCGTTGAACAGGACAGGGGAAGCTACGAGCAGTACTTC. Translating it yields CSVEQDRGSYEQYF.

The V call is TRBV10-3, the J call TRBJ1-5; D is unresolved. Germline assignment: CDR1 ENHRY and CDR2 SYGVKD. Trimming left V 4 bases short and J 6 bases short, with 7 bases between. The CDR3 extends over 12 amino acids. The DNA for the CDR3 is TGTGCCATCAGTGGAGAGGGTCAGCCCCAGCATTTT. The encoded protein is CAISGEGQPQHF.

The V and J genes are TRBV30 and TRBJ1-1; D possibly corresponds to TRBD1 (6 bases). CDR3 length: 13 amino acids. Germline V gene data show CDR1 as GTSNPN and CDR2 as SVGIG (reference sequence). Trimming took off 1 base at V and 1 base at J, with 7 bases between the two ends. This chain's CDR3 is CAWSETGNTEAFF. CDR3 sequence (DNA): TGTGCCTGGAGTGAGACAGGGAACACTGAAGCTTTCTTT.

This clone was found a few times. The chain joins TRBV10-3 to TRBJ1-2; D unresolved. The CDR3 loop spans 14 amino acids. V shed 8 bases and J shed 1 base, with 14 bases lying between them. Germline V gene data show CDR1 as ENHRY and CDR2 as SYGVKD. The CDR3 DNA follows: TGTGCCATCCGTTTCTCAAACAGTAACTATGGCTACACCTTC. Translating gives CAIRFSNSNYGYTF.

The genes are TRBV2 and TRBJ1-6; 7 bases are a match to TRBD1. The CDR3 contains 13 residues. J lost 8 bases, V lost 8 bases, and 6 bases had no gene match. CDR1 and CDR2 from the germline V gene are SNHLY and FYNNEI. The DNA for the CDR3 is TGTGCCAGCGGGGACGGACAGGATTCACCCCTCCACTTT. Translating it yields CASGDGQDSPLHF.

The chain employs TRBV30 and TRBJ2-5; 7 bases are a match to TRBD1. Trimming cost V 2 bases and J 3 bases; bases outside gene matches: 3. CDR3 length equals 13 residues. From germline, CDR1 is GTSNPN and CDR2 SVGIG (reference sequence). The CDR3 protein is CAWSSDRKETQYF. In nucleotides, the CDR3 is TGTGCCTGGAGTTCGGACAGGAAAGAGACCCAGTACTTC.

This sequence joins TRBV6-5 and TRBJ2-7; the D gene is possibly TRBD2 (6 bases). The CDR3 consists of 12 residues. The germline V gene has CDR1 MNHEY and CDR2 SVGAGI. The V end lost 1 base, the J end lost 6 bases, and 7 bases lay between the germline ends. DNA for the CDR3: TGTGCCAGCAGTTACTTGGGAGGCGAGCAGTACTTC. It encodes CASSYLGGEQYF.

V gene TRBV18 combines with J gene TRBJ2-1, with D perhaps matching TRBD1 (6 bases). CDR1 and CDR2 from the germline V gene are KGHSH and LQKENI. V lost 2 bases and J 0 bases, leaving 26 bases between the germline ends. The CDR3 loop spans 21 amino acids. CDR3 amino acids: CASSPGWSGTSRLSSYNEQFF. The CDR3 bases are TGTGCCAGCTCACCAGGGTGGTCCGGGACAAGCCGTCTGAGCTCCTACAATGAGCAGTTCTTC.

This clone was found once. The chain is built from TRBV1 and TRBJ2-3; TRBD2, the table's D call, lacks a check against the DNA. TRBV1 is tagged as a pseudogene. The CDR3 runs 15 residues. In nucleotides, the CDR3 is TGCACCAGCAGCCAAGGTGGGGGGAGCACAGATACGCAGTATTTT. The encoded protein is CTSSQGGGSTDTQYF.

V is TRBV9 and J is TRBJ1-6; possibly TRBD1 for D (6 bases). The CDR3 spans 19 residues. Between the trimmed V and J ends, which lost 0 bases and 0 bases, there was a span of 16 bases. Germline V gene lookup returns CDR1 SGDLS and CDR2 YYNGEE. CDR3 bases: TGTGCCAGCAGCGTAGAGGCTCAGGGGTTGAGCTCCTATAATTCACCCCTCCACTTT. It specifies CASSVEAQGLSSYNSPLHF.

V gene TRBV14 combines with J gene TRBJ2-5; D gene uncertain. Trimming took 1 base from V and 4 from J, leaving 13 bases between them. From germline, CDR1 is SGHDN and CDR2 FVKESK. CDR3 length: 15 amino acids. CDR3 sequence (DNA): TGTGCCAGCAGCCAAGCCCTACCCGGCCGAGAGACCCAGTACTTC. It codes for CASSQALPGRETQYF.

The J gene is TRBJ1-5, the V gene TRBV19; D gene ambiguous. The CDR3 has 15 residues. V lost 0 bases and J 3 bases, leaving 9 bases between the germline ends. Per the germline V gene, CDR1 is LNHDA and CDR2 is SQIVND (reference sequence). The CDR3 DNA is TGTGCCAGTAGTATAGACGCGGGCTTCAATCAGCCCCAGCATTTT. It is translated as CASSIDAGFNQPQHF.

The rearrangement uses TRBV30 and TRBJ1-2, with D possibly being TRBD1 (5 bases). V gave up 1 base and J gave up 3 bases, with 12 bases separating them. This CDR3 comprises 14 residues. Per the germline V gene, CDR1 is GTSNPN and CDR2 is SVGIG (reference sequence). CDR3 loop: CAWSAPGTHYGYTF. The CDR3 nucleotides are TGTGCCTGGAGTGCCCCAGGGACCCACTATGGCTACACCTTC. Using reference TRBV30 and TRBJ1-2 for the parts outside the CDR3, the full variable domain is SQTIHQWPATLVQPVGSPLSLECTVEGTSNPNLYWYRQAAGRGLQLLFYSVGIGQISSEVPQNLSASRPQDRQFILSSKKLLLSDSGFYLCAWSAPGTHYGYTFGSGTRLTVV.

The chain joins TRBV15 to TRBJ1-2, with a possible D match to TRBD1 (5 bases). Germline V gene lookup returns CDR1 LNHNV and CDR2 YYDKDF (reference sequence). V shed 0 bases and J shed 5 bases, with 10 bases lying between them. This CDR3 has 14 amino acids. The CDR3 here is CATSRDSTAYGYTF. In nucleotides, the CDR3 is TGTGCCACCAGCAGAGATTCGACAGCGTATGGCTACACCTTC.

The chain employs TRBV5-1 and TRBJ1-4; unclear D gene. This CDR3 is 14 amino acids long. Deletions cut 0 bases from V and 2 bases from J, with 5 bases between. Looked up from germline, CDR1 is SGHRS and CDR2 is YFSETQ. CDR3 nucleotides: TGCGCCAGCAGCTTGGGACCGACTAATGAAAAACTGTTTTTT. This encodes CASSLGPTNEKLFF.

The chain carries TRBV5-6 and TRBJ2-6, with 8 bases identical to TRBD1. Germline lookup yields CDR1 SGHDT and CDR2 YYEEEE. Germline trimming cut 3 bases from V and 3 bases from J; bases unmatched to any gene: 14. This CDR3 region has 19 residues. CDR3 protein: CASSSQRQGAKGGANVLTF. In DNA form, the CDR3 reads TGTGCCAGCAGCTCTCAACGCCAGGGGGCCAAGGGTGGGGCCAACGTCCTGACTTTC.

This chain uses TRBV5-6 with TRBJ2-5; 8 nucleotides align to TRBD2. CDR1 and CDR2 (germline): SGHDT, YYEEEE. J gave up 5 bases and V 5 bases, and 11 bases lay outside the gene matches. The CDR3 contains 15 residues. Here the CDR3 reads CASSPGTRGGETQYF. The CDR3 DNA reads TGTGCCAGCAGTCCCGGGACTAGAGGGGGGGAGACCCAGTACTTC. The entire variable domain, with the rest obtained from reference TRBV5-6 and TRBJ2-5, is as follows: DAGVTQSPTHLIKTRGQQVTLRCSPKSGHDTVSWYQQALGQGPQFIFQYYEEEERQRGNFPDRFSGHQFPNYSSELNVNALLLGDSALYLCASSPGTRGGETQYFGPGTRLLVL.

This chain links TRBV9 with TRBJ2-3; D is ambiguous. Germline V lookup: CDR1 SGDLS, CDR2 YYNGEE. Between the trimmed V and J ends, which lost 4 bases and 4 bases, there was a span of 13 bases. The CDR3 is 14 amino acids. The CDR3 protein is CASSPLSTADTQYF. The CDR3 nucleotides are TGTGCCAGCAGCCCGCTGAGTACGGCAGATACGCAGTATTTT. Using reference TRBV9 and TRBJ2-3 for the parts outside the CDR3, the full variable domain is DSGVTQTPKHLITATGQRVTLRCSPRSGDLSVYWYQQSLDQGLQFLIQYYNGEERAKGNILERFSAQQFPDLHSELNLSSLELGDSALYFCASSPLSTADTQYFGPGTRLTVL.